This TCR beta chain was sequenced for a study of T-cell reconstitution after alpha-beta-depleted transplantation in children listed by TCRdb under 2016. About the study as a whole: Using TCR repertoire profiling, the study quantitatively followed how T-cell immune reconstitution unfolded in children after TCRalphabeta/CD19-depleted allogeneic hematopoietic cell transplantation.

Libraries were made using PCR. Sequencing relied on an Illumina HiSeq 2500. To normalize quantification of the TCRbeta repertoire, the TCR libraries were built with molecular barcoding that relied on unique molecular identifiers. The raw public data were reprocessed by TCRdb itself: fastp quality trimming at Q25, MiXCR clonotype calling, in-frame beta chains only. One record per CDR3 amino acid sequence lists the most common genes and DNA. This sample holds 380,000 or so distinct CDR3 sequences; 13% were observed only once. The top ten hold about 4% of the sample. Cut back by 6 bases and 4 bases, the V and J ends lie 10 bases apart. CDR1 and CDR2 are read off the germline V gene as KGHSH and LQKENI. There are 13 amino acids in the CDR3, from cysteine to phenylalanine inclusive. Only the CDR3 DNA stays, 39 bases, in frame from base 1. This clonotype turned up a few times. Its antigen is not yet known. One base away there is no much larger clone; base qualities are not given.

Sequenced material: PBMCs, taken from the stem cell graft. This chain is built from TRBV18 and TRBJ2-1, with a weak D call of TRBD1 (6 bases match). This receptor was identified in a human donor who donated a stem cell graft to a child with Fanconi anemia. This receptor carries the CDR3 CASSQQGYNEQFF. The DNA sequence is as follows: TGTGCCAGCTCTCAACAGGGTTACAATGAGCAGTTCTTC.